This is a list of T cell receptor beta chains from one sample in a study of shared clonotypes between healthy human individuals. The protocol was immunoSEQ multiplex PCR, while the TCRdb copy is restricted to in-frame clones and leaves out a portion. Of hundreds of thousands of clones in the sample, around three quarters were seen once. The sequenced sample was PBMCs. Receptors originate from a woman between 40 and 50 years old in good health. Some clones in this sample may be carry-over from other donors' samples. Both conserved end residues are part of each CDR3. D genes are given only for firm matches. Expanded clones get a size class; other rows say once, few or many, or leave the size out.

clone_size d_call j_call v_call cdr3_nt cdr3_aa
NA NA TRBJ1-1 TRBV27 TGTGCCAGCAGTTTATTTATTAACACTGAAGCTTTCTTT CASSLFINTEAFF
NA TRBD2 TRBJ2-5 TRBV5-1 TGCGCCAGCAGCCCGCACGCTAGCGGGGCCTACCAAGAGACCCAGTACTTC CASSPHASGAYQETQYF
NA NA TRBJ1-6 TRBV10-3 TGTGCCATCAGTACGGGCTCGGGTAATTCACCCCTCCACTTT CAISTGSGNSPLHF
NA TRBD1 TRBJ1-1 TRBV6-4 TGTGCCAGCAGAGGACAGGGTGACACTGAAGCTTTCTTT CASRGQGDTEAFF
NA TRBD1 TRBJ1-2 TRBV6-1 TGTGCCAGCAGTGAAGACTTTTACGGGACAGGGGGCGACTATGGCTACACCTTC CASSEDFYGTGGDYGYTF
few NA TRBJ2-5 TRBV2 TGTGCCAGCAGTGTCCAAGGGCCGCAAGAGACCCAGTACTTC CASSVQGPQETQYF
NA NA TRBJ2-1 TRBV10-3 TGTGCCATCAGTGAGTCGGGGGGTGTTGCACATGAGCAGTTCTTC CAISESGGVAHEQFF
NA NA TRBJ2-7 TRBV28 TGTGCCAGCAATTCGGACACCCCCTACGAGCAGTACTTC CASNSDTPYEQYF
NA NA TRBJ2-5 TRBV15 TGTGCCACCAGCAAAACCCTGGGGCGGACCCAAGAGACCCAGTACTTC CATSKTLGRTQETQYF
NA NA TRBJ1-1 TRBV5-6 TGTGCCAGCAGCCGTGGTGGGGTGAACACTGAAGCTTTCTTT CASSRGGVNTEAFF
NA TRBD1 TRBJ2-1 TRBV7-2 TGTGCCAGCAGCACGTGGACAGGGAATGAGCAGTTCTTC CASSTWTGNEQFF
NA NA TRBJ1-6 TRBV5-1 TGCGCCAGCAGCTTGGGTCGACGGCTAAATTCACCCCTCCACTTT CASSLGRRLNSPLHF
once NA TRBJ2-1 TRBV28 TGTGCCAGCAGCGACCCCGGGACTCTCCTCTACAATGAGCAGTTCTTC CASSDPGTLLYNEQFF
few TRBD2 TRBJ2-7 TRBV2 TGTGCCAGCAGTTACGGGGGGGAGCAGTACTTC CASSYGGEQYF
NA NA TRBJ2-3 TRBV28 TGTGCCAGCAGTTTACCAGGGTCCCCCACAGATACGCAGTATTTT CASSLPGSPTDTQYF
NA NA TRBJ1-5 TRBV28 TGTGCCAGCAGAAGAAATGGAAGGGGACGTCAGCCCCAGCATTTT CASRRNGRGRQPQHF
NA NA TRBJ2-3 TRBV5-7 TGTGCCAGCAGCTTCGGGGGCACAGATACGCAGTATTTT CASSFGGTDTQYF
NA TRBD2 TRBJ2-5 TRBV5-4 TGTGCCAGCAGCTTAAGGACTAGCGGGAGGGGGGAGACCCAGTACTTC CASSLRTSGRGETQYF
NA NA TRBJ2-1 TRBV5-1 TGCGCCAGCAGCTTGGCCATGGGGACCAAGCAGTTCTTC CASSLAMGTKQFF
NA NA TRBJ2-2 TRBV5-1 TGCGCCAGCAGCCGGCGGCAGACTAACACCGGGGAGCTGTTTTTT CASSRRQTNTGELFF
NA NA TRBJ2-7 TRBV21-1 TGTGCCAGCAGCACCCCCAGCGGGAGACAGAGTGAGCAGTACTTC CASSTPSGRQSEQYF
few TRBD1 TRBJ1-1 TRBV7-2 TGTGCCAGCAGCCGACAGGGAGGGACTGAAGCTTTCTTT CASSRQGGTEAFF
NA TRBD2 TRBJ2-5 TRBV7-9 TGTGCCAGCAGCCCCTGGACTAGTAAATTGGAGACCCAGTACTTC CASSPWTSKLETQYF
NA TRBD1 TRBJ1-1 TRBV7-9 TGTGCCAGCAGCTTAGGATTATACGACAGGGAGGAAGCTTTCTTT CASSLGLYDREEAFF
many NA TRBJ1-1 TRBV29-1 TGCAGCGCAAAAGGGCGAATGGAGAACACTGAAGCTTTCTTT CSAKGRMENTEAFF
NA TRBD1 TRBJ2-5 TRBV5-8 TGTGCCAGCAGTCCTGGGACAGGGAGGGAGACCCAGTACTTC CASSPGTGRETQYF
NA NA TRBJ1-3 TRBV19 TGTGCCAGTACAAGGGCAGGGAACGCTGGAAACACCATATATTTT CASTRAGNAGNTIYF
NA TRBD1 TRBJ2-4 TRBV28 TGTGCCAGCAGTTCACAGGGGGCGCTAAACATTCAGTACTTC CASSSQGALNIQYF
NA NA TRBJ2-7 TRBV19 TGTGCCAGTAGTATTGAGGACTCCTACGAGCAGTACTTC CASSIEDSYEQYF
once NA TRBJ2-5 TRBV18 TGTGCCAGCTCACCACCTAACGAAGAGACCCAGTACTTC CASSPPNEETQYF
NA TRBD1 TRBJ2-1 TRBV5-6 TGTGCCAGCAGCCCGTCGACAGGGGCCTCCTACAATGAGCAGTTCTTC CASSPSTGASYNEQFF